One and the same sample provided the 26 T cell receptor beta chains below, sequenced in a study of cytomegalovirus exposure and HLA in healthy donors. Primers: 60 Vbeta forward and 13 Jbeta reverse. Produced via immunoSEQ multiplex PCR; TCRdb's table is partial and in-frame only. The sample contains some 190,000 clones, about 80% of which appear only once. The sequencing input was PBMCs. Receptors were obtained from a man aged 35 to 55 in good health and CMV-seropositive.

This sequence joins TRBV6-5 and TRBJ2-2, with 8 bases lining up with TRBD1. The CDR3 is 16 residues long. V was clipped by 2 bases and J by 7 bases; unmatched bases: 9. Per germline, CDR1 MNHEY and CDR2 SVGAGI. The CDR3 region has the DNA TGTGCCAGCAGTTACATTCCGCAGGGGGCAGGCGGGGAGCTGTTTTTT. Translated: CASSYIPQGAGGELFF.

The V gene is TRBV10-1, the J gene TRBJ2-2; 7 nucleotides match TRBD1. The CDR3 totals 15 residues. In germline, CDR1 is WNHNN, CDR2 SYGVQD (reference sequence). The ends lost 7 bases at V and 1 base at J; junction bases unmatched: 6. This CDR3 is CASKNRDRNTGELFF. In DNA, the CDR3 is TGCGCCAGCAAAAACCGGGACAGGAACACCGGGGAGCTGTTTTTT.

The CDR3 sequence is CASSGGQGRFYGYTF. The CDR3 coding sequence is TGTGCCAGCAGTGGGGGACAGGGGCGCTTCTATGGCTACACCTTC. The chain is built from TRBV2 and TRBJ1-2, with 10 nucleotides matching TRBD1. In germline, CDR1 is SNHLY, CDR2 FYNNEI. V lost 4 bases, J lost 4 bases, and 6 bases stayed unmatched. This CDR3 contains 15 residues.

The V and J genes are TRBV7-3 and TRBJ2-1; 11 bases are shared with TRBD2. Germline CDR1 reads SGHTA; CDR2 reads FQGTGA. V shed 8 bases and J 8 bases; nucleotides not matched to a gene: 8. This CDR3 comprises 14 residues. CDR3: CASGTSGRTDEQFF. Written as DNA, the CDR3 is TGTGCCAGCGGTACTAGCGGGAGAACGGATGAGCAGTTCTTC. Looking up the rest from reference TRBV7-3 and TRBJ2-1 gives the full variable domain: GAGVSQTPSNKVTEKGKYVELRCDPISGHTALYWYRQSLGQGPEFLIYFQGTGAADDSGLPNDRFFAVRPEGSVSTLKIQRTERGDSAVYLCASGTSGRTDEQFFGPGTRLTVL.

This chain links TRBV18 with TRBJ2-5, with 7 bases lining up with TRBD1. V shed 0 bases and J 5 bases; nucleotides not matched to a gene: 6. Per germline, CDR1 KGHSH and CDR2 LQKENI. This CDR3 is 15 amino acids long. The CDR3 is CASSPPATGWETQYF. The CDR3, as DNA: TGTGCCAGCTCACCACCGGCGACAGGGTGGGAGACCCAGTACTTC. Complete variable domain (other parts from reference TRBV18 and TRBJ2-5): NAGVMQNPRHLVRRRGQEARLRCSPMKGHSHVYWYRQLPEEGLKFMVYLQKENIIDESGMPKERFSAEFPKEGPSILRIQQVVRGDSAAYFCASSPPATGWETQYFGPGTRLLVL.

Comments on this clone: At the DNA level, this CDR3 is encoded by other sequences in the same sample as well. V usage is TRBV5-1 and J usage is TRBJ2-5, with D maybe TRBD1 (7 bases). V was clipped by 0 bases and J by 4 bases, with 10 bases between them. CDR3 length: 14 amino acids. Germline V gene data show CDR1 as SGHRS and CDR2 as YFSETQ. The DNA for the CDR3 is TGCGCCAGCAGCTTGGGCCAGGGGGGAGAGACCCAGTACTTC. Its translation is CASSLGQGGETQYF.

The rearrangement uses TRBV10-3 and TRBJ2-5; 14 nucleotides line up with TRBD2. Trimming at V came to 6 bases and at J to 4 bases, leaving 10 bases not matched to a gene. CDR1 and CDR2 from the germline V gene are ENHRY and SYGVKD. The CDR3 is 17 amino acids. CDR3 region: CAISPGLAGGYRETQYF. The DNA of the CDR3 is TGTGCCATCAGCCCTGGACTAGCGGGGGGCTACCGAGAGACCCAGTACTTC.

This chain joins TRBV23-1 and TRBJ2-2; D possibly corresponds to TRBD2 (5 bases). TRBV23-1 has ORF status, its function being uncertain. The CDR3 is made up of 13 amino acids. The V gene lost 11 bases and the J gene lost 4 bases, with 14 bases spanning the gap. The CDR3 reads CAGGPDATGELFF. The DNA for the CDR3 is TGCGCCGGAGGACCAGACGCCACCGGGGAGCTGTTTTTT.

The chain couples TRBV5-6 to TRBJ2-3; 8 nucleotides line up with TRBD1. The CDR3 sequence is 17 residues long. CDR1 is SGHDT, CDR2 YYEEEE, per germline. The junction had 12 bases not matched to a gene; V was cut back by 4 bases and J by 2 bases. CDR3 loop: CASSVGPGTGATDTQYF. CDR3 DNA sequence: TGTGCCAGCAGCGTTGGCCCCGGGACAGGAGCCACAGATACGCAGTATTTT.

The gene calls are TRBV6-6 and TRBJ1-5; D possibly corresponds to TRBD1 (5 bases). Trimming left V 10 bases short and J 5 bases short, with 18 bases between. This CDR3 contains 14 residues. Looked up from germline, CDR1 is MNHNY and CDR2 is SVGAGI (reference sequence). Here the CDR3 reads CAIGKTGGDQPQHF. The CDR3 nucleotides are TGTGCCATCGGAAAGACGGGGGGGGATCAGCCCCAGCATTTT.

The rearrangement links TRBV5-6 to TRBJ1-3, with TRBD1 matching over 7 bases. The junction had 7 bases not matched to a gene; V was cut back by 4 bases and J by 0 bases. The CDR3 is made up of 16 amino acids. In germline, CDR1 is SGHDT, CDR2 YYEEEE. The CDR3 reads CASSNRQGGSGNTIYF. In DNA, the CDR3 is TGTGCCAGCAGCAACCGACAGGGAGGCTCTGGAAACACCATATATTTT. Looking up the rest from reference TRBV5-6 and TRBJ1-3 gives the full variable domain: DAGVTQSPTHLIKTRGQQVTLRCSPKSGHDTVSWYQQALGQGPQFIFQYYEEEERQRGNFPDRFSGHQFPNYSSELNVNALLLGDSALYLCASSNRQGGSGNTIYFGEGSWLTVV.

As to this clone: An end of the junction does not agree with germline; a read error may underlie this. The J gene is TRBJ2-7, the V gene TRBV5-1, with 9 bases that match TRBD1. CDR1 and CDR2 (germline): SGHRS, YFSETQ. This CDR3 has 14 residues. CDR3 region: CASSEPGQGNEQYF. The CDR3, as DNA: TGTGCCAGCAGCGAGCCGGGACAGGGCAACGAGCAGTACTTC.

V is TRBV5-6 and J is TRBJ2-7, with 7 bases identical to TRBD2. The germline CDR1 and CDR2 sequences are SGHDT and YYEEEE. J gave up 3 bases and V 5 bases, and 5 bases lay outside the gene matches. This CDR3 is built from 13 residues. CDR3 in amino acids: CASRPGEGYEQYF. CDR3 sequence (DNA): TGTGCCAGCAGGCCCGGGGAGGGCTACGAGCAGTACTTC.

Of note for this clone: The same CDR3 is also encoded by other DNA sequences in this sample. The chain uses TRBV9 and TRBJ2-5, with 8 positions matching TRBD2. The CDR3 is made up of 15 amino acids. V lost 2 bases and J lost 2; bases outside the gene matches: 5. Per germline, CDR1 SGDLS and CDR2 YYNGEE. CDR3 sequence reads: CASSVAGGPQETQYF. The CDR3 coding sequence is TGTGCCAGCAGCGTTGCGGGGGGCCCTCAAGAGACCCAGTACTTC.

The rearrangement uses TRBV7-8 and TRBJ1-2; TRBD1 is a possible D gene (6 bases). This CDR3 is built from 14 residues. CDR1 and CDR2 (germline): SGHVS, FQNEAQ. The germline V and J ends were trimmed by 1 base and 6 bases, with 12 bases remaining between them. The CDR3 region has the DNA TGTGCCAGCAGCTTAGAAGGACAGCTACATGGCTACACCTTC. As protein: CASSLEGQLHGYTF.

The chain links TRBV18 to TRBJ2-1, with TRBD1 matching 7 bases. The CDR3 length is 15 residues. V lost 3 bases and J lost 3; bases outside the gene matches: 5. Germline values: CDR1 KGHSH, CDR2 LQKENI. CDR3 loop: CASSPPGTDYNEQFF. The CDR3, as DNA: TGTGCCAGCTCACCCCCCGGGACAGACTACAATGAGCAGTTCTTC.

This rearrangement joins TRBV27 to TRBJ1-2; 7 bases map to TRBD1. The CDR3 loop spans 15 amino acids. Unmatched junction bases numbered 13, after V lost 4 bases and J lost 8 bases. The germline gives CDR1 MNHEY, CDR2 SMNVEV (reference sequence). The CDR3 coding sequence is TGTGCCAGCAGTTCGCAGTCCAGGGGGTTAAGGGGCTACACCTTC. Encoded protein: CASSSQSRGLRGYTF.

This clone was recorded once. The chain links TRBV7-3 to TRBJ2-3, with 8 bases lining up with TRBD2. This CDR3 region has 14 residues. Germline lookup yields CDR1 SGHTA and CDR2 FQGTGA. V lost 3 bases to trimming and J lost 6 bases; unmatched junction nucleotides: 5. CDR3 protein: CASSFGLARDTQYF. CDR3 DNA: TGTGCCAGCAGCTTCGGACTAGCAAGGGATACGCAGTATTTT. Full variable domain (missing parts from reference TRBV7-3 and TRBJ2-3): GAGVSQTPSNKVTEKGKYVELRCDPISGHTALYWYRQSLGQGPEFLIYFQGTGAADDSGLPNDRFFAVRPEGSVSTLKIQRTERGDSAVYLCASSFGLARDTQYFGPGTRLTVL.

J is TRBJ1-1 and V is TRBV7-6; 12 bases are shared with TRBD1. Per germline, CDR1 SGHVS and CDR2 FNYEAQ. The CDR3 spans 19 residues. The V gene end was trimmed by 1 base and the J gene end by 0 bases; junction bases not matched to a gene: 9. The CDR3 protein is CASSLVPGQGARVNTEAFF. CDR3 bases: TGTGCCAGCAGCTTAGTCCCGGGACAGGGGGCAAGGGTGAACACTGAAGCTTTCTTT.

Concerning this clone itself: The junction departs from germline at one end; a sequencing error may be responsible. The chain employs TRBV6-1 and TRBJ2-7; the match to TRBD2 covers 7 bases. The CDR3 contains 15 residues. Per germline, CDR1 MNHNS and CDR2 SASEGT. Written as DNA, the CDR3 is TGTGCCAGCAGTGAAAAGAAAAGCGGGAACTACGAGCAGCACTTC. Its translation is CASSEKKSGNYEQHF.

This rearrangement joins TRBV5-4 to TRBJ1-2; TRBD1 agrees at 8 bases. V lost 4 bases and J lost 2; bases outside the gene matches: 4. The CDR3 is 14 residues long. Germline V gene lookup returns CDR1 SGHNT and CDR2 YYREEE (reference sequence). The chain's CDR3 is CASSLRTGNYGYTF. The CDR3 region has the DNA TGTGCCAGCAGCCTCAGGACAGGGAACTATGGCTACACCTTC.

The V gene is TRBV5-1, the J gene TRBJ1-1; D uncertain. Trimming stripped 4 bases from V and 4 bases from J, with 14 bases between. The CDR3 spans 14 residues. Per the germline V gene, CDR1 is SGHRS and CDR2 is YFSETQ. For the CDR3, the DNA is TGCGCCAGCAGCAGGAGGGTTCTGGGCACTGAAGCTTTCTTT. This translates into CASSRRVLGTEAFF.

This chain connects TRBV5-5 to TRBJ2-7; 9 bases fit TRBD1. The V gene end was trimmed by 4 bases and the J gene end by 3 bases; junction bases not matched to a gene: 5. Germline-derived CDR1 and CDR2 are SGHKS and YYEKEE (reference sequence). CDR3 length: 14 residues. The CDR3 DNA reads as TGTGCCAGCAGCACCTGGGACAGGGACTACGAGCAGTACTTC. It specifies CASSTWDRDYEQYF.

This clone was seen a few times. The CDR3 DNA sequence: TGTGCCAGCAGTTACGGGCAGGGTGGAGATACGCAGTATTTT. This gives the protein CASSYGQGGDTQYF. The chain employs TRBV6-5 and TRBJ2-3; possible D gene TRBD1, 5 bases. Germline V gives CDR1 MNHEY, CDR2 SVGAGI. Trimming removed 2 bases from V and 5 bases from J, with 11 bases in between. The CDR3 has 14 amino acids.

This clone was picked up a small number of times. The V and J genes are TRBV29-1 and TRBJ2-5, with 8 bases matching TRBD1. The junction had 2 bases not matched to a gene; V was cut back by 6 bases and J by 5 bases. Germline values: CDR1 SQVTM, CDR2 ANQGSEA. CDR3 length equals 11 residues. The CDR3 DNA sequence: TGCAGCGTCCGACAGGGGGAGACCCAGTACTTC. Translated, it gives CSVRQGETQYF.

The CDR3 DNA reads TGTGCCAGCAGCGCCACAGGAAACAATGAGCAGTTCTTC. Translated, it gives CASSATGNNEQFF. The chain recombines TRBV9 with TRBJ2-1, with D perhaps matching TRBD1 (5 bases). Germline loops: CDR1 SGDLS, CDR2 YYNGEE. This CDR3 has 13 amino acids. Trimming shortened V by 3 bases and J by 5 bases, and 9 bases separated the two germline ends. Together with reference TRBV9 and TRBJ2-1, the CDR3 gives the full variable domain: DSGVTQTPKHLITATGQRVTLRCSPRSGDLSVYWYQQSLDQGLQFLIQYYNGEERAKGNILERFSAQQFPDLHSELNLSSLELGDSALYFCASSATGNNEQFFGPGTRLTVL.